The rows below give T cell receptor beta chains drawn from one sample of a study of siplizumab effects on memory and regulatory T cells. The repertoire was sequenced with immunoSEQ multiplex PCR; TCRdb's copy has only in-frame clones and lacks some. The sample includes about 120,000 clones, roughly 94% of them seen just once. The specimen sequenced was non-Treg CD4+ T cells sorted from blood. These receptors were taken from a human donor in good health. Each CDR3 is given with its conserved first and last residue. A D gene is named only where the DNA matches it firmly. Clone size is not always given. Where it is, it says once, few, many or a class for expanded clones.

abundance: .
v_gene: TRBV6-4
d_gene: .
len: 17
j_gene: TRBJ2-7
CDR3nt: TGTGCCAGCAAAAGGTCCTCAGGGGTGGCATACCCCTACGAGCAGTACTTC
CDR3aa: CASKRSSGVAYPYEQYF

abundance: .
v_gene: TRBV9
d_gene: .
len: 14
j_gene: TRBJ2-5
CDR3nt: TGTGCCAGCAGCGTAGCAGGGGCCTCGGAGACCCAGTACTTC
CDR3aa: CASSVAGASETQYF

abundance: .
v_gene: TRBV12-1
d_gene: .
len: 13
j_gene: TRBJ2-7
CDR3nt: TGTGCCAGCCCAAGGCGGGGATCCTACGAGCAGTACTTC
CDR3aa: CASPRRGSYEQYF

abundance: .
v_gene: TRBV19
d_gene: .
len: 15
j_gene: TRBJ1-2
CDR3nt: TGTGCCAGTAGTAGAGGGCAGAACAATAACTATGGCTACACCTTC
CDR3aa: CASSRGQNNNYGYTF

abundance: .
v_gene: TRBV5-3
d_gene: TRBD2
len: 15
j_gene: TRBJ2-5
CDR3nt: TGTGCCAGAAGCCCGTCGGGACTAGCGGGGGAGACCCAGTACTTC
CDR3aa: CARSPSGLAGETQYF

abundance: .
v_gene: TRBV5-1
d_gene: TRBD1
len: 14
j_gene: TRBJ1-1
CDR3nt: TGCGCCAGCAGCCTGCAGGGGGCCGAAGAACGGGAGACCTTT
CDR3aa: CASSLQGAEERETF

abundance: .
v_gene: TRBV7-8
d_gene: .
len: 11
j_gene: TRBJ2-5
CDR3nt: TGTGCCAGCAGCTCCCGAGAGACCCAGTACTTC
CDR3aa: CASSSRETQYF

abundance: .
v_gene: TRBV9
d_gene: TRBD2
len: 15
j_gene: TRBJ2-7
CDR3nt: TGTGCCAGCAGCGTAGAACCAGCGGGAGTGAGGGAGCAGTACTTC
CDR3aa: CASSVEPAGVREQYF

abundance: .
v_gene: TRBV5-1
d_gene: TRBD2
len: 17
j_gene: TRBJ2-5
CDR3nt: TGCGCCAGCAGCTTGGCGGCCCTAGCGGGGGCAGTGGAGACCCAGTACTTC
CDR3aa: CASSLAALAGAVETQYF

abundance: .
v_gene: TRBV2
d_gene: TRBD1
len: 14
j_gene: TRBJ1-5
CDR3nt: TGTGCCAGCAGTGGACAGGGGGCAGGTCAGCCCCAGCATTTT
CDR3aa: CASSGQGAGQPQHF

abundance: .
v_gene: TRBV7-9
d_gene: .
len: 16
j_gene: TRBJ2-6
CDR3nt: TGTGCCAGCATCACACCTTCGGGTTCGGGGGCCAACGTCCTGACTTTC
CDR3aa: CASITPSGSGANVLTF

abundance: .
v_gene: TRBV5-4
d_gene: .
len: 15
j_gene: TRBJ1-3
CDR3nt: TGTGCCAGCAGCTTGGGAGCAGCCTCTGGAAACACCATATATTTT
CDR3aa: CASSLGAASGNTIYF

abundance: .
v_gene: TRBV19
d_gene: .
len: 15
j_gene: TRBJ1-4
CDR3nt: TGTGCCAGTAGTGTCGCGAGGGGGACTAATGAAAAACTGTTTTTT
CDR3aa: CASSVARGTNEKLFF

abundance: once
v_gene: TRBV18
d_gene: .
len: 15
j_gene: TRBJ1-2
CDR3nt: TGTGCCAGCTCACAACCGGCCGGCCCCAACTATGGCTACACCTTC
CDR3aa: CASSQPAGPNYGYTF

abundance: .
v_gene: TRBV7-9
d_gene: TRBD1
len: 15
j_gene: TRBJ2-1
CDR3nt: TGTGCCAGCAGCTTAGCGGGACAGGCCCACAATGAGCAGTTCTTC
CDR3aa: CASSLAGQAHNEQFF

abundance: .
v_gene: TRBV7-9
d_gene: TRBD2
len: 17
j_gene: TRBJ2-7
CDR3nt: TGTGCCAGCAGCCCCCCCGTCGGCCGCGGGGGGGCCTACGAGCAGTACTTC
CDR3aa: CASSPPVGRGGAYEQYF

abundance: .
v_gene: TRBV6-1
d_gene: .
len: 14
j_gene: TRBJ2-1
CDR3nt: TGTGCCAGCAGTGACCGTCGCGGGGTTAATGAGCAGTTCTTC
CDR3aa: CASSDRRGVNEQFF

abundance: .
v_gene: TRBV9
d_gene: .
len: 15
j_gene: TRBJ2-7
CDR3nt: TGTGCCAGCAGCGTAGAAATCCAAGGGGTGGAAGAGCAGTACTTC
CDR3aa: CASSVEIQGVEEQYF

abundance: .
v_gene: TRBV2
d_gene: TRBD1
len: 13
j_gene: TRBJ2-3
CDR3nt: TGTGCCAGCATTGGACAGGAGACAGATACGCAGTATTTT
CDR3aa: CASIGQETDTQYF

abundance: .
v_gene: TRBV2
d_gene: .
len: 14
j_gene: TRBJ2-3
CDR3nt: TGTGCCAGCAGTGAAGGGGGAGTCGCAGATACGCAGTATTTT
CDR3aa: CASSEGGVADTQYF

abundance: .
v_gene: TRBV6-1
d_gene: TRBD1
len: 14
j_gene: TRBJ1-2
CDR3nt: TGTGCCAGCAGTCGTACGGGGACAGGGTATGGCTACACCTTC
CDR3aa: CASSRTGTGYGYTF

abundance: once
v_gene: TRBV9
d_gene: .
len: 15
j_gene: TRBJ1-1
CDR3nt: TGTGCCAGCAGCGCCTTCCGCGGGGGTGACACTGAAGCTTTCTTT
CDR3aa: CASSAFRGGDTEAFF

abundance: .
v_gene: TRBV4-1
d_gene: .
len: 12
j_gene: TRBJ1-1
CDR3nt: TGCGCCAGCAGCGCAAGGGGCGCTGAAGCTTTCTTT
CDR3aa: CASSARGAEAFF

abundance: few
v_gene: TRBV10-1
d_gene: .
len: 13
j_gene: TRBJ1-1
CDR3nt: TGCGCCAGCAGGGCCGGTGGAAACACTGAAGCTTTCTTT
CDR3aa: CASRAGGNTEAFF

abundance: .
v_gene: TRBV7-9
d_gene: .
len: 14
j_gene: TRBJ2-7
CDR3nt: TGTGCCAGCAGCTCGCGTGGGAGCCCCCACGAGCAGTACTTC
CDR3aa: CASSSRGSPHEQYF

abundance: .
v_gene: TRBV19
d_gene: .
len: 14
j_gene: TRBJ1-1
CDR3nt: TGTGCCAGTAGTATAGTTCAGGCCCCCACTGAAGCTTTCTTT
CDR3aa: CASSIVQAPTEAFF

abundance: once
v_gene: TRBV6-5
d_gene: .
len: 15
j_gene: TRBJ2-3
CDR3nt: TGTGCCAGCAGACGAGGGGGTTCTGGAACAGATACGCAGTATTTT
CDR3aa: CASRRGGSGTDTQYF

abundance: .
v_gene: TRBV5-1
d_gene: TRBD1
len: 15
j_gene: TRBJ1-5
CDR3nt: TGCGCCAGCAGCCCCGTCCCGGGACAGGGCCAGCCCCAGCATTTT
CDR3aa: CASSPVPGQGQPQHF

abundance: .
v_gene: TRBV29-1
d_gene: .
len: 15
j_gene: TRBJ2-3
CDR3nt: TGCAGCGCTCAAACGGGGCTTCTAGGCACAGATACGCAGTATTTT
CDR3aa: CSAQTGLLGTDTQYF

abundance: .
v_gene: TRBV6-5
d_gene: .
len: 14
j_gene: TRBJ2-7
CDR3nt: TGTGCCAGCATTAGAAGCCGGGGCGCAGGCGAGCAGTACTTC
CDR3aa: CASIRSRGAGEQYF

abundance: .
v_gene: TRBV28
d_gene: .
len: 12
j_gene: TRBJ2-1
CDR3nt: TGTGCCAGCTCAGGGTGGGGAAATGAGCAGTTCTTC
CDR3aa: CASSGWGNEQFF

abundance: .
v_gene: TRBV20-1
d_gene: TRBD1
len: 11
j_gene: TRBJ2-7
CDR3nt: TGCAGTGCCGGACAGGGCTACGAGCAGTACTTC
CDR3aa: CSAGQGYEQYF

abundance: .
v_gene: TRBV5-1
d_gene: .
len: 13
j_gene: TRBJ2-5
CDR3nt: TGCGCCAGCAGCTTGGCTGGGGCGGAGACCCAGTACTTC
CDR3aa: CASSLAGAETQYF

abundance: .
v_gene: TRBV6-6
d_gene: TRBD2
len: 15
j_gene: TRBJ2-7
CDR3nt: TGTGCCAGCAGACCCTCTAGCGGGAGTTCCTCCGAGCAGTACTTC
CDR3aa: CASRPSSGSSSEQYF

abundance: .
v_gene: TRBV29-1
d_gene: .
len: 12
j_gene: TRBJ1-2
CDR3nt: TGCAGCGTTGCGAGAGGGCTATGGGGCTACACCTTC
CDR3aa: CSVARGLWGYTF

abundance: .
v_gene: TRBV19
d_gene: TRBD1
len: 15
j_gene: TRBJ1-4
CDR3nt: TGTGCCAGTATCCGGACAGGGTGGTCTAATGAAAAACTGTTTTTT
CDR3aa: CASIRTGWSNEKLFF

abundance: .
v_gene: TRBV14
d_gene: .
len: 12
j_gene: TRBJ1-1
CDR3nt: TGTGCCAGCAGCCCTCAGTACACTGAAGCTTTCTTT
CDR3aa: CASSPQYTEAFF

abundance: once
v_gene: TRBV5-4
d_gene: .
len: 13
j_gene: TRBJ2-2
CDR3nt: TGTGCCAGCAGCTTGGTCTACACCGGGGAGCTGTTTTTT
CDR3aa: CASSLVYTGELFF